This record covers a single TCR beta chain. This entry comes from a study of OX40 agonist ivuxolimab in advanced cancers. Sequenced by immunoSEQ multiplex PCR; TCRdb stores in-frame clones only, minus some. The sample consists of more than 45,000 clones, around 82% of them appearing once. This TCR derives from an adult with an advanced solid tumor such as melanoma, head and neck, liver or kidney cancer. The input for sequencing was CD4+ or CD8+ T cells sorted from blood, taken in a trial of the OX40 agonist ivuxolimab.

In nucleotides, the CDR3 is TGTGCCAGCAGTTTAGGACAGGGGGCAAATTCACCCCTCCACTTT. Translating it yields CASSLGQGANSPLHF. V gene TRBV28 combines with J gene TRBJ1-6; 11 positions match TRBD1. The CDR3 is made up of 15 amino acids. Trimming removed 2 bases from V and 7 bases from J; junction bases left unmatched: 1. CDR1 and CDR2 (germline): MDHEN, SYDVKM.